One and the same sample provided the 29 T cell receptor beta chains below, sequenced in a study of T cell responses to AZD1222 COVID-19 vaccine. Measured with immunoSEQ multiplex PCR; TCRdb has only the in-frame clones, and not every one. The sample consists of fewer than 120,000 clones, 94% of them appearing once. The input for sequencing was peripheral blood, taken 28 days after the second AZD1222 dose. The source is an adult who received the AZD1222 COVID-19 vaccine.

CDR3 nucleotide sequence: TGTGCCAGCACCTTATGGGCACACCAGCCCCAGCATTTT. This codes for CASTLWAHQPQHF. This chain links TRBV12-3 or TRBV12-4 with TRBJ1-5, with D uncertain. The CDR3 consists of 13 residues. Deletions cut 7 bases from V and 7 bases from J, with 14 bases between.

This clone was found once. The chain employs TRBV7-9 and TRBJ2-1; weak D call: TRBD2 (6 bases). Germline V gene lookup returns CDR1 SEHNR and CDR2 FQNEAQ (reference sequence). The CDR3 spans 13 residues. V shed 4 bases and J shed 10 bases, with 14 bases lying between them. CDR3 protein: CASSSETSLEQFF. The CDR3 DNA reads TGTGCCAGCAGCTCCGAGACTAGTTTGGAGCAGTTCTTC.

The V and J genes are TRBV27 and TRBJ2-1; no definite D call. V shed 1 base and J shed 9 bases, with 13 bases lying between them. Germline V lookup: CDR1 MNHEY, CDR2 SMNVEV (reference sequence). The CDR3 is 14 amino acids. The CDR3 nucleotides are TGTGCCAGCAGTTTATGGTCCCGGGTTAGTGAGCAGTTCTTC. This codes for CASSLWSRVSEQFF.

V gene TRBV10-3 combines with J gene TRBJ2-1; no firm D call. Trimming stripped 7 bases from V and 8 bases from J, with 24 bases between. The germline gives CDR1 ENHRY, CDR2 SYGVKD. The CDR3 runs to 16 residues. The CDR3 coding sequence is TGTGCCATCACAACCCAGCCTCTAGGTACGACGGATGAGCAGTTCTTC. It specifies CAITTQPLGTTDEQFF.

This clone was seen once. The chain is built from TRBV12-3 or TRBV12-4 and TRBJ1-2, with no clear D. Deletions cut 6 bases from V and 7 bases from J, with 9 bases between. The CDR3 runs to 11 residues. This chain's CDR3 is CASSSYSGYTF. CDR3 in DNA: TGTGCCAGCAGCTCCTATTCTGGCTACACCTTC.

This chain connects TRBV19 to TRBJ2-6, with D uncertain. V was clipped by 4 bases and J by 0 bases, with 13 bases between them. The CDR3 spans 17 residues. CDR1 and CDR2 (germline): LNHDA, SQIVND (reference sequence). CDR3 DNA: TGTGCCAGTAGTACCCTCCCGGCTGTCTCTGGGGCCAACGTCCTGACTTTC. Amino acid sequence: CASSTLPAVSGANVLTF.

The chain employs TRBV19 and TRBJ2-1; D not resolved. V lost 10 bases, J lost 3 bases, and 16 bases lay in between. This CDR3 is built from 14 residues. Germline V gene sequence: CDR1 LNHDA, CDR2 SQIVND (reference sequence). In DNA form, the CDR3 reads TGTGCCACCTCAACCGGAATCCACTACAATGAGCAGTTCTTC. This sequence encodes CATSTGIHYNEQFF.

The CDR3 DNA reads as TGTGCCAGCAGACGGGACAGGGGGAACACTGAAGCTTTCTTT. Amino acids: CASRRDRGNTEAFF. This chain links TRBV27 with TRBJ1-1; 10 bases line up with TRBD1. The CDR3 spans 14 residues. Germline CDR1 reads MNHEY; CDR2 reads SMNVEV (reference sequence). Trimming took 6 bases from V and 1 from J; bases not matched to a gene: 2.

This clone was seen a few times. The genes are TRBV5-4 and TRBJ2-1; D gene unclear. CDR3 length: 14 amino acids. Germline V gene data show CDR1 as SGHNT and CDR2 as YYREEE (reference sequence). V lost 2 bases and J 0 bases, leaving 6 bases between the germline ends. This CDR3 is CASSLPPSYNEQFF. For the CDR3, the DNA is TGTGCCAGCAGCTTACCCCCCTCCTACAATGAGCAGTTCTTC.

This clone was counted between two and nine times. The V and J genes are TRBV30 and TRBJ1-4; a possible D gene is TRBD1 (5 bases). Germline CDR1 reads GTSNPN; CDR2 reads SVGIG (reference sequence). CDR3 size: 13 residues. Trimming shortened V by 8 bases and J by 3 bases, and 13 bases separated the two germline ends. CDR3 region: CAARGIANEKLFF. In nucleotides, the CDR3 is TGTGCCGCCCGGGGGATTGCTAATGAAAAACTGTTTTTT.

This clone came up once. The chain links TRBV10-2 to TRBJ2-7; 10 bases are shared with TRBD2. CDR1 is WSHSY, CDR2 SAAADI, per germline. This CDR3 is 16 amino acids long. V lost 4 bases, J lost 5 bases, and 11 bases stayed unmatched. CDR3: CASSASGRRLRDEQYF. The CDR3 region has the DNA TGCGCCAGCAGTGCTAGCGGGAGAAGGCTCAGGGACGAGCAGTACTTC.

This sequence joins TRBV4-2 and TRBJ2-2; D tentatively reads TRBD1 or TRBD2 (5 bases each). Germline assignment: CDR1 LGHNA and CDR2 YNFKEQ. CDR3 length: 14 amino acids. Trimming stripped 2 bases from V and 3 bases from J, with 7 bases between. DNA of the CDR3: TGTGCCAGCAGCCAAAGGGACCACACCGGGGAGCTGTTTTTT. Its protein product is CASSQRDHTGELFF.

The gene calls are TRBV5-1 and TRBJ2-3; a weak D match, TRBD2 (6 bases). The length of the CDR3 is 14 residues. With 3 bases removed from V and 3 bases from J, the gap between germline ends came to 11 bases. Germline V gene lookup returns CDR1 SGHRS and CDR2 YFSETQ. The DNA for the CDR3 is TGCGCCAGCAGCTGGGAGGCCCGAACAGATACGCAGTATTTT. As protein: CASSWEARTDTQYF. The full variable domain, completed using reference TRBV5-1 and TRBJ2-3, is KAGVTQTPRYLIKTRGQQVTLSCSPISGHRSVSWYQQTPGQGLQFLFEYFSETQRNKGNFPGRFSGRQFSNSRSEMNVSTLELGDSALYLCASSWEARTDTQYFGPGTRLTVL.

V and J are TRBV4-1 and TRBJ1-4; D unclear. CDR1 is MGHRA and CDR2 is YSYEKL in the germline V gene. This CDR3 is 13 amino acids long. Trimming shortened V by 4 bases and J by 7 bases, and 10 bases separated the two germline ends. CDR3 nucleotides: TGCGCCAGCAGCCTTCGCGCAGGTGAAAAACTGTTTTTT. As protein: CASSLRAGEKLFF.

The chain links TRBV19 to TRBJ2-7; D gene uncertain. Germline lookup yields CDR1 LNHDA and CDR2 SQIVND (reference sequence). Trimming shortened V by 5 bases and J by 5 bases, and 13 bases separated the two germline ends. The CDR3 is made up of 13 amino acids. In DNA form, the CDR3 reads TGTGCCAGTAGTTTGAACACCGAGAACGAGCAGTACTTC. It is translated as CASSLNTENEQYF.

The chain carries TRBV7-9 and TRBJ1-1; D not certain. Trimming left V 4 bases short and J 1 base short, with 13 bases between. Germline V gives CDR1 SEHNR, CDR2 FQNEAQ (reference sequence). There are 15 residues in the CDR3. CDR3 in amino acids: CASSSRKTENTEAFF. The CDR3 DNA reads as TGTGCCAGCAGCTCCCGGAAGACGGAGAACACTGAAGCTTTCTTT. The whole variable domain, remainder taken from reference TRBV7-9 and TRBJ1-1, is DTGVSQNPRHKITKRGQNVTFRCDPISEHNRLYWYRQTLGQGPEFLTYFQNEAQLEKSRLLSDRFSAERPKGSFSTLEIQRTEQGDSAMYLCASSSRKTENTEAFFGQGTRLTVV.

The chain uses TRBV10-2 and TRBJ2-1; 9 positions agree with TRBD1. The J segment lost 4 bases and the V segment lost 6 bases, leaving 1 base of the junction unmatched. This CDR3 contains 13 residues. The germline gives CDR1 WSHSY, CDR2 SAAADI. CDR3 region: CASSGTGYNEQFF. The CDR3 DNA reads as TGCGCCAGCAGCGGGACAGGGTACAATGAGCAGTTCTTC.

The chain uses TRBV19 and TRBJ2-1, with D uncertain. Germline CDR1 is LNHDA and CDR2 is SQIVND (reference sequence). The CDR3 contains 15 residues. Trimming stripped 4 bases from V and 0 bases from J, with 10 bases between. CDR3 nucleotide sequence: TGTGCCAGTAGTAAGGGCGATTACTCCTACAATGAGCAGTTCTTC. This codes for CASSKGDYSYNEQFF.

The sample holds one count of this clone. This chain links TRBV13 with TRBJ2-7, with 7 nucleotides matching TRBD1. Per germline, CDR1 PRHDT and CDR2 FYEKMQ (reference sequence). The CDR3 runs 14 residues. The V and J ends lost 7 bases and 9 bases, in that order; junction bases with no gene match: 15. The CDR3 protein is CASNSRTGERGQYF. The CDR3, as DNA: TGTGCCAGCAACTCTAGGACAGGCGAACGGGGGCAGTACTTC.

The CDR3 loop reads CASSKQGVGGYTF. The CDR3 DNA reads as TGTGCCAGCAGCAAACAGGGGGTAGGTGGCTACACCTTC. V is TRBV21-1 and J is TRBJ1-2; the D call TRBD1 from the table was never checked on the DNA. TRBV21-1 has pseudogene status. The CDR3 runs to 13 residues.

The genes are TRBV4-1 and TRBJ1-1; D unresolved. The germline CDR1 and CDR2 sequences are MGHRA and YSYEKL. Trimming left V 0 bases short and J 5 bases short, with 7 bases between. The length of the CDR3 is 13 residues. CDR3 region: CASSQERMTEAFF. The CDR3, as DNA: TGCGCCAGCAGCCAAGAGAGGATGACTGAAGCTTTCTTT.

This chain connects TRBV3-1 (or the pseudogene TRBV3-2) to TRBJ1-2; no firm D call. The length of the CDR3 is 15 residues. Trimming removed 0 bases at V and 4 bases at J, with 12 bases between. The germline V gene encodes CDR1 LGHDT and CDR2 YNNKEL (reference sequence). The CDR3 nucleotides are TGTGCCAGCAGCCAAGATCCGGGGAGGGCCTATGGCTACACCTTC. It specifies CASSQDPGRAYGYTF.

The V call is TRBV2, the J call TRBJ2-1; D uncertain. V shed 8 bases and J shed 0 bases, with 8 bases lying between them. This CDR3 region has 13 residues. In germline, CDR1 is SNHLY, CDR2 FYNNEI. This CDR3 reads CASRGSSYNEQFF. The CDR3 DNA reads TGTGCCAGCCGCGGAAGCTCCTACAATGAGCAGTTCTTC. The complete variable domain, with remaining parts taken from reference TRBV2 and TRBJ2-1, reads EPEVTQTPSHQVTQMGQEVILRCVPISNHLYFYWYRQILGQKVEFLVSFYNNEISEKSEIFDDQFSVERPDGSNFTLKIRSTKLEDSAMYFCASRGSSYNEQFFGPGTRLTVL.

This chain uses TRBV5-1 with TRBJ2-1, with TRBD2 as a possible D gene (6 bases). From germline, CDR1 is SGHRS and CDR2 YFSETQ. Trimming took off 0 bases at V and 4 bases at J, with 14 bases between the two ends. This CDR3 contains 16 residues. CDR3 nucleotides: TGCGCCAGCAGCTTGGTCCCGGGAGAGCTTTACAATGAGCAGTTCTTC. Translation: CASSLVPGELYNEQFF.

V usage is TRBV10-2 and J usage is TRBJ1-5; no firm D call. Trimming left V 9 bases short and J 5 bases short, with 20 bases between. In germline, CDR1 is WSHSY, CDR2 SAAADI. This CDR3 spans 15 amino acids. In DNA form, the CDR3 reads TGCGCCAGTTTATCCTCCGAGGTCTTGGATCAGCCCCAGCATTTT. Translating it yields CASLSSEVLDQPQHF.

The chain uses TRBV11-2 and TRBJ1-1; D ambiguous. V was clipped by 3 bases and J by 4 bases, with 6 bases between them. The CDR3 has 12 residues. The germline V gene encodes CDR1 SGHAT and CDR2 FQNNGV. The CDR3 coding sequence is TGTGCCAGCAGCTTTAGGAGCACTGAAGCTTTCTTT. This gives the protein CASSFRSTEAFF. The variable domain in full, with the rest retrieved from reference TRBV11-2 and TRBJ1-1, is EAGVAQSPRYKIIEKRQSVAFWCNPISGHATLYWYQQILGQGPKLLIQFQNNGVVDDSQLPKDRFSAERLKGVDSTLKIQPAKLEDSAVYLCASSFRSTEAFFGQGTRLTVV.

The rearrangement joins TRBV2 to TRBJ2-3; possible D gene TRBD2, 7 bases. The ends were cut back, 5 bases at V and 2 bases at J, with 23 bases in the middle. Germline V gene lookup returns CDR1 SNHLY and CDR2 FYNNEI. The CDR3 has 18 residues. The CDR3 loop reads CASSYRGAQGLLTDTQYF. In DNA form, the CDR3 reads TGTGCCAGCAGTTACCGGGGGGCTCAGGGACTCCTCACAGATACGCAGTATTTT.

This clone appeared a single time. This chain links TRBV2 with TRBJ1-5; a possible D gene is TRBD1 (5 bases). CDR3 length: 16 amino acids. Between the trimmed V and J ends, which lost 7 bases and 2 bases, there was a span of 18 bases. In germline, CDR1 is SNHLY, CDR2 FYNNEI. The CDR3 loop is CASNRGTKPGNQPQHF. The CDR3 bases are TGTGCCAGCAACCGGGGGACCAAACCCGGCAATCAGCCCCAGCATTTT.

V usage is TRBV9 and J usage is TRBJ2-3; D unclear. Trimming took off 4 bases at V and 2 bases at J, with 8 bases between the two ends. This CDR3 contains 13 residues. Looked up from germline, CDR1 is SGDLS and CDR2 is YYNGEE. CDR3 bases: TGTGCCAGCAGCCTCCAGTCCACAGATACGCAGTATTTT. Translating gives CASSLQSTDTQYF.